A selection of T cell receptor beta chains follows, all from one sample in a study of early T cells in non-severe SARS-CoV-2 infection. TCRdb redid the calling of the 5' RACE reads with MiXCR, one entry per CDR3 protein. Among 70,000 to 90,000 distinct CDR3 sequences listed, more than 9% were seen once. Sequenced here: whole blood, sampled at baseline. The receptor set was obtained from an adult who was a healthcare worker with PCR-confirmed SARS-CoV-2 infection or an uninfected control (not recorded which). Both conserved end residues are part of each CDR3. Fields, in order: V gene, J gene, D gene, clone size, CDR3 DNA, CDR3 protein. The D gene is left open where the match is weak. Only some rows state a clone size, as once, few, many or a class for expanded clones.

TRBV5-4	TRBJ2-3	-	many	TGTGCCAGCAGCTTGATCGGGACCTTCACAGATACGCAGTATTTT	CASSLIGTFTDTQYF
TRBV19	TRBJ2-3	-	many	TGTGCCAGTAGCGCCTCGGTAACTAGCACAGATACGCAGTATTTT	CASSASVTSTDTQYF
TRBV28	TRBJ2-5	-	many	TGTGCCAGCAGTTTAGTCGGTATCCAAGAGACCCAGTACTTC	CASSLVGIQETQYF
TRBV20-1	TRBJ2-7	TRBD1	-	TGCAGTGCTAGTCCCGGGACAGGCCAGTACTTC	CSASPGTGQYF
TRBV20-1	TRBJ2-1	-	many	TGCAGTCCCGCTGTTGGCTATGAGCAGTTCTTC	CSPAVGYEQFF
TRBV10-3	TRBJ1-2	-	-	TGTGCCATGGGACCCCGGGGCTATGGCTACACCTTC	CAMGPRGYGYTF
TRBV30	TRBJ2-7	TRBD2	few	TGTGCCTGGACTAGCGGGAGCTCCTACGAGCAGTACTTC	CAWTSGSSYEQYF
TRBV5-4	TRBJ2-1	TRBD2	-	TGTGCCAGCAGCCGAGGACTAGCGGGATTATACAATGAGCAGTTCTTC	CASSRGLAGLYNEQFF
TRBV27	TRBJ1-6	-	few	TGTGCCAGCATCCCAGGGACGGTAGATAATTCACCCCTCCACTTT	CASIPGTVDNSPLHF
TRBV20-1	TRBJ2-1	-	-	TGCAGTGCTGGGGGACACCTGATCTCCTACAATGAGCAGTTCTTC	CSAGGHLISYNEQFF
TRBV20-1	TRBJ2-6	-	-	TGCAGTGCTAGAGATCAGCGGGCCAACGTCCTGACTTTC	CSARDQRANVLTF
TRBV7-7	TRBJ2-2	TRBD2	-	TGTGCCAGCAGCTTATTGGGGACTAGCGAGAACACCGGGGAGCTGTTTTTT	CASSLLGTSENTGELFF